This TCR beta chain was profiled in a study of long-term antiretroviral therapy in people with HIV. Version v3.0 of the immunoSEQ assay was performed at survey level. Assay used: immunoSEQ multiplex PCR; TCRdb lists only in-frame clones, some missing. The repertoire holds 27,000 or so clones, about 81% seen once, with 14% in the top ten. V was shortened by 6 bases and J by 2 bases, with 17 bases between the two germline ends. Germline lookup yields CDR1 SQVTM and CDR2 ANQGSEA. The CDR3 totals 14 residues. The sequencing used unsorted PBMCs, collected 2.9 years after starting antiretroviral therapy. The chain combines TRBV29-1 with TRBJ2-7; D unresolved. This clonotype was obtained from a man over 45 with HIV. CDR3 in DNA: TGCAGCGTAAAACTAACAACGTCAGCCTACGAGCAGTACTTC. Its translation is CSVKLTTSAYEQYF.